This T cell receptor beta chain was sequenced during a study of T-cell memory formation after mild COVID-19. Study results and limitations: Mainly in CM and EM were contracting CD4+ clones; CD8+ were in EMRA. Some clones that responded turned up in pre-infection memory, which suggests that cross-reactive memory joined in. Whether day 37 second-wave clones are SARS-CoV-2-specific was not confirmed.

This clonotype has just one count. The target antigen is unknown. The TCR alpha and TCR beta cDNA libraries, bearing sample barcodes and UMIs, were generated by 5'RACE using constant-segment primers. Using its own MiXCR run on the 5' RACE reads, TCRdb lists one record per CDR3 protein. This sample has about 430,000 distinct CDR3 sequences, with 20% to 25% found just once. V was trimmed by 0 bases and J by 0 bases, leaving 10 bases between them. Germline CDR1 reads GTSNPN; CDR2 reads SVGIG (reference sequence). This CDR3 has 15 amino acids. The chain recombines TRBV30 with TRBJ2-3, with D uncertain. This receptor was obtained from an adult woman who had mild COVID-19 (a few samples of this study predate the infection). Cell type and time point are not known. Sequencing was done on a sample of PBMCs or a T cell subset sorted from them (not recorded which). In DNA form, the CDR3 reads TGTGCCTGGAGTGTCGGTTTTACTAGCACAGATACGCAGTATTTT. Translating gives CAWSVGFTSTDTQYF.